This TCR beta chain is drawn from a study of blood T cell repertoires in COVID-19. Study at large: T cells, B-cell-depleted T cells, or PBMCs provided the cDNA or gDNA that served as material.

The V and J ends lost 3 bases and 6 bases, in that order; junction bases with no gene match: 7. The CDR3 runs 15 residues. Germline lookup yields CDR1 KGHSH and CDR2 LQKENI. Here immunoSEQ multiplex PCR was the method, and the copy in TCRdb shows in-frame clones only, minus some. The repertoire has more than 150,000 clones, 70% to 90% of them found once; the top ten carry around 2.9%. This clonotype was obtained from a man in his sixties with acute or convalescent COVID-19. The chain carries TRBV18 and TRBJ2-7, with 11 bases fitting TRBD1. The sequencing input was peripheral blood. The CDR3 DNA reads as TGTGCCAGCTCACCGGGGGGACAGGGGGTTTCCGAGCAGTACTTC. Protein product: CASSPGGQGVSEQYF.